A selection of T cell receptor beta chains follows, all from one sample in a study of OX40 agonist ivuxolimab in advanced cancers. The assay was immunoSEQ multiplex PCR, and TCRdb's table has in-frame clones only and misses some. The table shows tens of thousands of clones, with roughly 80% occurring only once. Specimen: CD4+ or CD8+ T cells sorted from blood, collected in a trial of the OX40 agonist ivuxolimab. Receptor source: an adult with an advanced solid tumor such as melanoma, head and neck, liver or kidney cancer. Both conserved end residues are part of each CDR3. The D gene is left open where the match is weak. The size field is filled for only some rows; it gives once, few, many or a size class.

D gene	J gene	V gene	clone size	CDR3 DNA	CDR3 protein
TRBD1	TRBJ2-1	TRBV18	-	TGTGCCAGCTCACCAGGACAGGGGTTTGGCAATGAGCAGTTCTTC	CASSPGQGFGNEQFF
TRBD2	TRBJ2-1	TRBV10-3	-	TGTGCCATCAGTGAGTCTCTAGCGGGAGGTAATGAGCAGTTCTTC	CAISESLAGGNEQFF
-	TRBJ1-1	TRBV30	few	TGTGCCTGGAAGCGGGGTAACACTGAAGCTTTCTTT	CAWKRGNTEAFF
TRBD2	TRBJ2-1	TRBV19	-	TGTGCCAGTCAGACTAGCGGGAGTACCTCCTACAATGAGCAGTTCTTC	CASQTSGSTSYNEQFF
-	TRBJ2-7	TRBV2	few	TGTGCCAGCAGTCCGCGGGAATCCTACGAGCAGTACTTC	CASSPRESYEQYF
-	TRBJ2-2	TRBV13	-	TGTGCCAGCAGCTTCCGACTAGGTAGTGCCGGGGAGCTGTTTTTT	CASSFRLGSAGELFF
-	TRBJ1-4	TRBV18	-	TGTGCCAGCTCACCACGATCAGCAACTAATGAAAAACTGTTTTTT	CASSPRSATNEKLFF
-	TRBJ1-2	TRBV6-1	-	TGTGCCAGCAGTGAAGCGCTGTTGGGGCCGGACGGCTACACCTTC	CASSEALLGPDGYTF
TRBD1	TRBJ1-2	TRBV2	-	TGTGCCAGCAGTATGACAGGGAATGGCTACACCTTC	CASSMTGNGYTF
TRBD1	TRBJ1-2	TRBV9	-	TGTGCCAGCAGCGGGGCACATGGACAGGGCGACTATGGCTACACCTTC	CASSGAHGQGDYGYTF
-	TRBJ1-1	TRBV5-1	-	TGCGCCAGCAGCTTGTACGCGGGGTTGAACACTGAAGCTTTCTTT	CASSLYAGLNTEAFF
TRBD1	TRBJ2-1	TRBV15	few	TGTGCCACCAGCAGACGACAGGGCATAGGGGGTGAGCAGTTCTTC	CATSRRQGIGGEQFF
-	TRBJ1-1	TRBV19	few	TGTGCCAGTAGTATCTCCAGGGAACAAACTGAAGCTTTCTTT	CASSISREQTEAFF
-	TRBJ2-1	TRBV7-2	-	TGTGCCAGCAGGCTTACAGCGACCGATGAGCAGTTCTTC	CASRLTATDEQFF
-	TRBJ2-2	TRBV7-3	-	TGTGCCAGCAGCTCGGACATTCCCGGGGAGCTGTTTTTT	CASSSDIPGELFF
TRBD1	TRBJ1-4	TRBV5-4	-	TGTGCCAGCAGCACGGGGACAGGGGATAATGAAAAACTGTTTTTT	CASSTGTGDNEKLFF
-	TRBJ1-5	TRBV7-9	-	TGTGCCAGCAGCTTAGGCCAGCTGCAGCCCCAGCATTTT	CASSLGQLQPQHF
-	TRBJ1-3	TRBV14	many	TGTGCCAGCAGCCGTGGAAAGGTCTCTGGAAACACCATATATTTT	CASSRGKVSGNTIYF
-	TRBJ2-5	TRBV6-1	once	TGTGCCAGCAGTGCTCGGGGGGAGACCCAGTACTTC	CASSARGETQYF
TRBD1	TRBJ1-2	TRBV5-1	-	TGCGCCAGCAGCTTGGTTTCAGGGGGCGCCAACTATGGCTACACCTTC	CASSLVSGGANYGYTF
TRBD1	TRBJ2-7	TRBV11-3	-	TGTGCCAGCAGCTTAAGGCGGACAGGGCTCGAGCAGTACTTC	CASSLRRTGLEQYF
-	TRBJ1-2	TRBV6-5	-	TGTGCCAGCAGGGGGGACGGGAGTTCGCGGGGCTACACCTTC	CASRGDGSSRGYTF
-	TRBJ1-1	TRBV5-1	-	TGCGCCAGCAGCTTGGCGGGAGAAGCTTTCTTT	CASSLAGEAFF
-	TRBJ1-2	TRBV13	few	TGTGCCAGCAGCTTAGGCCGTCGGGCGTCCTATGGCTACACCTTC	CASSLGRRASYGYTF
-	TRBJ2-2	TRBV14	few	TGTGCCAGCAGCCAAGGGGGTTATGGAGGGGAGCTGTTTTTT	CASSQGGYGGELFF
TRBD1	TRBJ2-1	TRBV4-2	-	TGTGCCAGCAGCCAAATCGGGACAGTGGCGGGTGAGCAGTTCTTC	CASSQIGTVAGEQFF
TRBD1	TRBJ2-7	TRBV4-2	-	TGTGCCAGCAGCCAAGATGGGACAGGTACCTACGAGCAGTACTTC	CASSQDGTGTYEQYF
-	TRBJ1-1	TRBV2	few	TGTGCCAGCAGTGAACAGGGAAACACTGAAGCTTTCTTT	CASSEQGNTEAFF
-	TRBJ2-5	TRBV5-1	-	TGCGCCAGCAGCGTACAGGGTAACCAGTACTTC	CASSVQGNQYF
-	TRBJ2-5	TRBV6-1	-	TGTGCCAGCAGGGTAGGAGTCCAAGAGACCCAGTACTTC	CASRVGVQETQYF
-	TRBJ2-7	TRBV18	few	TGTGCCAGCTCACCACGTGCGGCAGGGCAAGCCTACGAGCAGTACTTC	CASSPRAAGQAYEQYF
-	TRBJ1-1	TRBV5-6	-	TGTGCCAGCAGCGGCGACCCCGGGGAGGACACTGAAGCTTTCTTT	CASSGDPGEDTEAFF
-	TRBJ2-1	TRBV5-4	-	TGTGCCAGCAGCTTGGTGGACCCCGGTCGCGAGCAGTTCTTC	CASSLVDPGREQFF
-	TRBJ2-2	TRBV5-1	-	TGCGCCAGCAGCTGGGCCGCGAACACCGGGGAGCTGTTTTTT	CASSWAANTGELFF
TRBD1	TRBJ2-7	TRBV28	-	TGTGCCAGCAGGGGACAGGGCGGGACAGGGGGGCTATACGAGCAGTACTTC	CASRGQGGTGGLYEQYF
-	TRBJ1-1	TRBV7-9	-	TGTGCCAGCAGCTTTGGAGCTTTTACTGAAGCTTTCTTT	CASSFGAFTEAFF
-	TRBJ2-4	TRBV25-1	-	TGTGCCAGCAGTGAATACCAGGGACGAGACATTCAGTACTTC	CASSEYQGRDIQYF